Below, 15 T cell receptor beta chains from the same sample are listed, as sequenced in a study of pediatric ulcerative colitis. TCRdb's copy holds only in-frame clones and misses some; the assay was immunoSEQ multiplex PCR. The sample contains about 35,000 clones, around 80% of which appear only once. During colonoscopy, one to two rectal pinch biopsies were collected. Sequencing was done on a sample of gut tissue. The receptors here all came from a boy aged 10-17 years with mild ulcerative colitis.

The rearrangement uses TRBV5-5 and TRBJ2-7; possible D gene TRBD2, 6 bases. The V gene lost 5 bases and the J gene lost 2 bases, with 17 bases spanning the gap. Germline lookup yields CDR1 SGHKS and CDR2 YYEKEE (reference sequence). This CDR3 has 15 residues. CDR3 protein: CASSRGFSVPYEQYF. CDR3 bases: TGTGCCAGCAGTCGGGGGTTCAGCGTACCCTACGAGCAGTACTTC.

The V and J genes are TRBV7-2 and TRBJ1-1; 10 nucleotides agree with TRBD1. The CDR3 totals 16 residues. Germline V gives CDR1 SGHTA, CDR2 FQGNSA. With 5 bases clipped from V and 6 bases from J, the junction kept 12 bases outside the gene matches. CDR3 sequence reads: CASSTSRDRGIPEAFF. The CDR3 DNA sequence: TGTGCCAGCAGCACGTCCCGGGACAGGGGTATCCCTGAAGCTTTCTTT. Variable domain in full (rest from reference TRBV7-2 and TRBJ1-1): GAGVSQSPSNKVTEKGKDVELRCDPISGHTALYWYRQSLGQGLEFLIYFQGNSAPDKSGLPSDRFSAERTGGSVSTLTIQRTQQEDSAVYLCASSTSRDRGIPEAFFGQGTRLTVV.

The rearrangement uses TRBV2 and TRBJ2-7, with D possibly called TRBD1 or TRBD2 (5 bases each). Germline assignment: CDR1 SNHLY and CDR2 FYNNEI. The CDR3 is 15 amino acids. V was trimmed by 3 bases and J by 2 bases, leaving 14 bases between them. The CDR3 coding sequence is TGTGCCAGCAGTGACATAGGGACGGTTCCCTACGAGCAGTACTTC. Translation: CASSDIGTVPYEQYF.

The chain has TRBV5-1 and TRBJ2-3; 12 nucleotides align to TRBD2. The CDR3 is 16 residues long. With V trimmed by 0 bases and J by 6 bases, 5 bases remained unmatched. Germline V gene sequence: CDR1 SGHRS, CDR2 YFSETQ. CDR3 residues: CASSLGLAGESDTQYF. CDR3 DNA: TGCGCCAGCAGCTTGGGACTAGCGGGGGAGTCTGATACGCAGTATTTT.

This sequence joins TRBV5-1 and TRBJ1-3; no firm D call. The CDR3 extends over 14 amino acids. The germline V gene has CDR1 SGHRS and CDR2 YFSETQ. With 0 bases removed from V and 0 bases from J, the gap between germline ends came to 4 bases. CDR3 loop: CASSLADSGNTIYF. CDR3 bases: TGCGCCAGCAGCTTGGCAGACTCTGGAAACACCATATATTTT.

This chain joins TRBV29-1 and TRBJ1-1; maybe TRBD1 (5 bases). CDR3 length: 14 amino acids. The germline V gene encodes CDR1 SQVTM and CDR2 ANQGSEA. V was pared by 4 bases and J by 1 base, with 13 bases between. The chain's CDR3 is CSVAGSSENTEAFF. In DNA, the CDR3 is TGCAGCGTTGCAGGGAGTTCGGAGAACACTGAAGCTTTCTTT.

This chain connects TRBV2 to TRBJ1-2; no firm D call. CDR3 length equals 13 residues. Between the trimmed V and J ends, which lost 5 bases and 4 bases, there was a span of 11 bases. Germline V lookup: CDR1 SNHLY, CDR2 FYNNEI. This CDR3 is CASSLTAGYGYTF. The CDR3 DNA is TGTGCCAGCAGTTTAACAGCAGGCTATGGCTACACCTTC.

The V call is TRBV5-4, the J call TRBJ2-7, with TRBD2 matching over 7 bases. The CDR3 runs to 18 residues. V dropped 0 bases and J dropped 7; count of bases not matched to a gene: 19. CDR1 and CDR2 from the germline V gene are SGHNT and YYREEE (reference sequence). The CDR3 DNA reads TGTGCCAGCAGCTTGGGGCCTAGCGGACGACTATTACGGAAAGAGCAGTACTTC. Residues: CASSLGPSGRLLRKEQYF.

This clone was seen a handful of times. V is TRBV5-8 and J is TRBJ2-3; tentatively, D is TRBD1 or TRBD2 (5 bases each). CDR3 length: 12 residues. In germline, CDR1 is SGHTS, CDR2 YDEGEE. Trimming shortened V by 0 bases and J by 9 bases, and 8 bases separated the two germline ends. The CDR3 sequence: CASSLGRGTQYF. The CDR3 DNA follows: TGTGCCAGCAGCTTGGGCCGGGGCACGCAGTATTTT.

V gene TRBV9 combines with J gene TRBJ2-1, with 9 bases lining up with TRBD1. CDR1 and CDR2 (germline): SGDLS, YYNGEE. V was clipped by 0 bases and J by 4 bases; unmatched bases: 14. CDR3 length equals 19 residues. CDR3 loop: CASSVAGQGLSSSYNEQFF. In DNA form, the CDR3 reads TGTGCCAGCAGCGTAGCAGGACAGGGGCTATCTAGCTCTTACAATGAGCAGTTCTTC.

The rearrangement links TRBV5-4 to TRBJ2-5, with TRBD2 matching over 9 bases. This CDR3 contains 19 residues. After removal of 4 bases from V and 1 base from J, the junction contained 17 bases not matched to a gene. CDR1 SGHNT and CDR2 YYREEE come from the germline V gene (reference sequence). This CDR3 is CASSPSPSLAGRFQETQYF. As DNA, the CDR3 is TGTGCCAGCAGCCCTAGTCCATCCCTAGCGGGGAGATTCCAAGAGACCCAGTACTTC. Combining the CDR3 with reference TRBV5-4 and TRBJ2-5 gives the whole variable domain ETGVTQSPTHLIKTRGQQVTLRCSSQSGHNTVSWYQQALGQGPQFIFQYYREEENGRGNFPPRFSGLQFPNYSSELNVNALELDDSALYLCASSPSPSLAGRFQETQYFGPGTRLLVL.

The gene calls are TRBV9 and TRBJ2-3; D not resolved. Germline lookup yields CDR1 SGDLS and CDR2 YYNGEE. Trimming shortened V by 0 bases and J by 3 bases, and 5 bases separated the two germline ends. This CDR3 is built from 13 residues. CDR3 coding DNA: TGTGCCAGCAGCGTAGTCCAGACAGATACGCAGTATTTT. The encoded protein is CASSVVQTDTQYF.

In its sample, this clone was seen a few times. The chain joins TRBV7-9 to TRBJ1-2, with TRBD1 matching over 8 bases. In germline, CDR1 is SEHNR, CDR2 FQNEAQ (reference sequence). Trimming took 3 bases from V and 8 from J; bases not matched to a gene: 8. The CDR3 totals 14 residues. CDR3 sequence (DNA): TGTGCCAGCAGCTTCCAGGGGGCGGTAGGAGGCTACACCTTC. Translating it yields CASSFQGAVGGYTF.

This clone was recorded only once. This chain joins TRBV5-1 and TRBJ1-1, with 12 bases matching TRBD1. Germline assignment: CDR1 SGHRS and CDR2 YFSETQ. The CDR3 extends over 17 amino acids. The ends lost 3 bases at V and 3 bases at J; junction bases unmatched: 9. DNA of the CDR3: TGCGCCAGCAGCTATACCGGGACAGGGGGCTTGTACACTGAAGCTTTCTTT. This gives the protein CASSYTGTGGLYTEAFF.

The CDR3 DNA is TGTGCCAGCAGCTGGAGGCTATCCTCCTACGAGCAGTACTTC. Translating it yields CASSWRLSSYEQYF. V usage is TRBV5-5 and J usage is TRBJ2-7, with a weak D call TRBD2 (5 bases). The germline V gene encodes CDR1 SGHKS and CDR2 YYEKEE (reference sequence). This CDR3 is 14 amino acids long. The V gene lost 3 bases and the J gene lost 0 bases, with 10 bases spanning the gap.